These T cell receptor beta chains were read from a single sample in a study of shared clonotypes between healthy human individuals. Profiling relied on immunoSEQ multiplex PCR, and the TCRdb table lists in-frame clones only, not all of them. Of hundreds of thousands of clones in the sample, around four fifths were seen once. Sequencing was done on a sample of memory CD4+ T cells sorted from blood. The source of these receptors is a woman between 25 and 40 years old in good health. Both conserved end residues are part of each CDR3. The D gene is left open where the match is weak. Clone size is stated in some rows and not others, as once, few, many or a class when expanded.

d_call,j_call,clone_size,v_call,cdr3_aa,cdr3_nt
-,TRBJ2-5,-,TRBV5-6,CASSHAGQETQYF,TGTGCCAGCAGCCACGCCGGGCAAGAGACCCAGTACTTC
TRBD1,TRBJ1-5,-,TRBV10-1,CASSPDRYNQPQHF,TGCGCCAGCAGTCCGGACAGGTACAATCAGCCCCAGCATTTT
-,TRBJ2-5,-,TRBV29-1,CSVAATSTQYF,TGCAGCGTCGCAGCCACCTCGACCCAGTACTTC
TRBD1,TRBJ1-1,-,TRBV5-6,CASSLDRGLGNTEAFF,TGTGCCAGCAGCTTGGACAGGGGGCTCGGGAACACTGAAGCTTTCTTT
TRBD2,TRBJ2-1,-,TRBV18,CASSPLLAGANEQFF,TGTGCCAGCTCACCACTTCTAGCGGGAGCCAATGAGCAGTTCTTC
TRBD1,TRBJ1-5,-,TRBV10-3,CAISPGGKDNQPQHF,TGTGCCATCAGCCCAGGGGGCAAAGACAATCAGCCCCAGCATTTT
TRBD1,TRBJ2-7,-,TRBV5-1,CASSLRQGGYEQYF,TGCGCCAGCAGCTTGAGACAGGGTGGCTACGAGCAGTACTTC
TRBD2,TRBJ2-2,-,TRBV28,CASRGSGSQGTGELFF,TGTGCCAGCAGGGGAAGCGGGAGTCAGGGCACCGGGGAGCTGTTTTTT
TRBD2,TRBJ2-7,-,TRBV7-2,CASSPLAVTYEQYF,TGTGCCAGCAGCCCACTAGCGGTTACCTACGAGCAGTACTTC
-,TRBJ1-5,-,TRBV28,CASSGDFNQPQHF,TGTGCCAGCAGCGGGGACTTCAATCAGCCCCAGCATTTT
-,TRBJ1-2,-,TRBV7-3,CASSLTGGAYGYTF,TGTGCCAGCAGCTTAACAGGAGGAGCTTATGGCTACACCTTC
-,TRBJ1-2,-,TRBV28,CASRSGGRNGYTF,TGTGCCAGCAGATCGGGAGGCAGGAATGGCTACACCTTC
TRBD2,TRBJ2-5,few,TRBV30,CAWSVGLAGETQYF,TGTGCCTGGAGTGTTGGACTAGCGGGAGAGACCCAGTACTTC
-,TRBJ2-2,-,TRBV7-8,CASSIGPRGNTGELFF,TGTGCCAGCAGCATCGGGCCCCGGGGGAACACCGGGGAGCTGTTTTTT
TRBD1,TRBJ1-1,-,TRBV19,CASSAHRGNTEAFF,TGTGCCAGTAGTGCCCACAGGGGGAACACTGAAGCTTTCTTT
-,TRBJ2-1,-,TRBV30,CAWSHSNEQFF,TGTGCCTGGAGCCACAGCAATGAGCAGTTCTTC
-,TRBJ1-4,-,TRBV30,CAWSGGLISTNEKLFF,TGTGCCTGGAGTGGGGGATTGATCTCAACTAATGAAAAACTGTTTTTT
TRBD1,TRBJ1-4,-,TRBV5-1,CASSWGQTTATNEKLFF,TGCGCCAGCAGCTGGGGACAGACTACTGCAACTAATGAAAAACTGTTTTTT
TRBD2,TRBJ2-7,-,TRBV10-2,CASSAGLPLAGVGYEQYF,TGCGCCAGCAGTGCCGGACTCCCACTAGCGGGAGTAGGCTACGAGCAGTACTTC
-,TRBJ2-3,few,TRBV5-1,CASSLGSSSTDTQYF,TGCGCCAGCAGCTTGGGAAGTAGTAGCACAGATACGCAGTATTTT
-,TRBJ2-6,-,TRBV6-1,CASNDGSTGANVLTF,TGTGCCAGCAACGACGGATCTACTGGGGCCAACGTCCTGACTTTC
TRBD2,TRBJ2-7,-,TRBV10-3,CAIASSGPLGEQYF,TGTGCCATCGCGTCTAGCGGGCCGCTAGGCGAGCAGTACTTC
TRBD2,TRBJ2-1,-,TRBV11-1,CASSQGAGAQYNEQFF,TGTGCCAGCAGCCAAGGGGCGGGAGCGCAATACAATGAGCAGTTCTTC
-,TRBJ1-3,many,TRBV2,CASRGSSGNTIYF,TGTGCCAGCAGGGGGTCTTCTGGAAACACCATATATTTT
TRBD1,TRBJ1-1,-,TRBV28,CASSLAGGRTEAFF,TGTGCCAGCAGTTTGGCAGGGGGCCGCACTGAAGCTTTCTTT
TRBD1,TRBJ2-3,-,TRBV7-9,CASSLGRQGRSTDTQYF,TGTGCCAGCAGCTTAGGGAGACAGGGAAGAAGCACAGATACGCAGTATTTT